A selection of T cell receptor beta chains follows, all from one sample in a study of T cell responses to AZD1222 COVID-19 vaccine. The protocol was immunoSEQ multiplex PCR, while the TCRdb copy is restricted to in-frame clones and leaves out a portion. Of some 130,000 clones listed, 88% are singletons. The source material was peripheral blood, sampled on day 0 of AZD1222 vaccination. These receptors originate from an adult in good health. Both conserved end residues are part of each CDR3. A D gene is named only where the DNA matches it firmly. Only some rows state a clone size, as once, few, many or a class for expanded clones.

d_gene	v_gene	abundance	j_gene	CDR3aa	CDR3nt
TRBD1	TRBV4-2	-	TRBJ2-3	CASSQGIPGQGTDTQYF	TGTGCCAGCAGCCAGGGGATACCGGGACAGGGGACAGATACGCAGTATTTT
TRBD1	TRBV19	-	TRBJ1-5	CASSLHRDRRGQPQHF	TGTGCCAGTAGTCTTCACCGGGACAGGAGGGGTCAGCCCCAGCATTTT
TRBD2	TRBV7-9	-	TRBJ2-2	CASSLYDVRTSGNTGELFF	TGTGCCAGCAGCTTATATGATGTCAGAACTAGCGGTAACACCGGGGAGCTGTTTTTT
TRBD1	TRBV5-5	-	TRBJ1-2	CASSFRLGQGVDYGYTF	TGTGCCAGCAGCTTCCGGCTCGGACAGGGTGTTGACTATGGCTACACCTTC
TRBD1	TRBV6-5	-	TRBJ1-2	CATARVAGQGYGYTF	TGTGCCACCGCTAGGGTGGCGGGACAGGGCTATGGCTACACCTTC
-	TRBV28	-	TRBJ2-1	CASSLRGGLYNEQFF	TGTGCCAGCAGTTTACGCGGGGGCCTATACAATGAGCAGTTCTTC
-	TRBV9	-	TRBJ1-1	CASSVWGANTEAFF	TGTGCCAGCAGCGTTTGGGGGGCGAACACTGAAGCTTTCTTT
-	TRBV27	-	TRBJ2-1	CASSFKVRYNEQFF	TGTGCCAGCAGTTTCAAGGTCCGGTACAATGAGCAGTTCTTC
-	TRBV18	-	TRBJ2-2	CASSLLRAGDHTGELFF	TGTGCCAGCTCACTTTTGAGGGCAGGGGATCACACCGGGGAGCTGTTTTTT
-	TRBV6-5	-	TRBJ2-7	CASMAGSYEQYF	TGTGCCAGCATGGCGGGATCCTACGAGCAGTACTTC
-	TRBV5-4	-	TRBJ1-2	CASSPRNSLYGYTF	TGTGCCAGCAGCCCCCGCAACAGCCTTTATGGCTACACCTTC
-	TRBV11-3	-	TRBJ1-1	CASSLIAYGTHEAFF	TGTGCCAGCAGCTTAATAGCATATGGGACTCATGAAGCTTTCTTT
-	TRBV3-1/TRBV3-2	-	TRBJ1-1	CASSPTLYTEAFF	TGTGCCAGCAGCCCCACGTTGTACACTGAAGCTTTCTTT
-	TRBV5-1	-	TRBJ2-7	CASSLEVAEQYF	TGCGCCAGCAGCTTGGAGGTAGCGGAGCAGTACTTC
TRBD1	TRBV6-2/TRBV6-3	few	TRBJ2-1	CASSPRQGLHYNEQFF	TGTGCCAGCAGTCCCAGACAGGGCTTACACTACAATGAGCAGTTCTTC
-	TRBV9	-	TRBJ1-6	CASSVSESSSSPLHF	TGTGCCAGCAGCGTATCGGAGTCTAGTAGCTCACCCCTCCACTTT
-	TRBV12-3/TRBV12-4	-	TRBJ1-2	CASSTDGSWGYTF	TGTGCCAGCAGCACGGACGGTTCCTGGGGCTACACCTTC
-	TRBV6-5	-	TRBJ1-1	CASSEGWMDTEAFF	TGTGCCAGCAGCGAGGGGTGGATGGACACTGAAGCTTTCTTT
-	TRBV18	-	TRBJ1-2	CASSPPGDPRVYGYTF	TGTGCCAGCTCACCACCGGGGGACCCAAGAGTCTATGGCTACACCTTC
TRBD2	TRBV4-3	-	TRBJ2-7	CASRGRLAGSYEQYF	TGCGCCAGTCGAGGAAGGCTAGCGGGCTCCTACGAGCAGTACTTC
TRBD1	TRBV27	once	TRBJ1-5	CASSIQGQGAIQPQHF	TGTGCCAGCAGCATCCAAGGACAGGGGGCAATTCAGCCCCAGCATTTT